The next 15 T cell receptor beta chains were all read from a single sample in a study of a mutant IDH1 vaccine in newly diagnosed glioma. No antigens are known for them. The data were produced by immunoSEQ multiplex PCR, yet TCRdb's version contains in-frame clones alone and is incomplete. The sample lists some 87,000 clones; 80% to 90% were seen once. Described time point: week 47, end of study. A single vaccine dose contained 300 ug of mutant IDH1 20-mer peptide, and topical imiquimod was used with it. Sequenced here: PBMCs, sampled from a glioma patient whose treatment included an IDH1 peptide vaccine. The receptors were gathered from a man aged 40-50 years with glioma.

V gene TRBV14 combines with J gene TRBJ2-5; the D is unclear. Matching the DNA end better, TRBJ2-7 makes the J call doubtful. The CDR3 covers 13 residues. The germline gives CDR1 SGHDN, CDR2 FVKESK. CDR3 DNA sequence: TGTGCCAGCAGCCTTCAGACGGCTGCCGAGCAGTACTTC. This gives the protein CASSLQTAAEQYF.

V and J are TRBV12-5 and TRBJ1-2; 7 bases are a match to TRBD1. CDR3 length: 13 amino acids. V lost 3 bases to trimming and J lost 11 bases; unmatched junction nucleotides: 9. In germline, CDR1 is LGHNT, CDR2 FRNRAP. CDR3 amino acids: CASGFTGAPGYTF. The CDR3 nucleotides read TGTGCTAGTGGTTTTACAGGGGCTCCGGGGTACACCTTC.

The CDR3 protein is CASSAGRDRSEKLFF. DNA of the CDR3: TGCGCCAGCAGCGCCGGGCGGGACAGAAGTGAAAAACTGTTTTTT. The chain uses TRBV4-3 and TRBJ1-4; TRBD1 matches 7 bases. V lost 5 bases, J lost 7 bases, and 10 bases stayed unmatched. This CDR3 is built from 15 residues. Germline lookup yields CDR1 LGHNA and CDR2 YSLEER.

This clone was detected only a few times. The chain is built from TRBV7-3 and TRBJ2-2; 11 nucleotides line up with TRBD2. Germline V gene sequence: CDR1 SGHTA, CDR2 FQGTGA. V dropped 5 bases and J dropped 1; count of bases not matched to a gene: 9. The length of the CDR3 is 18 residues. The CDR3 coding sequence is TGTGCCAGCAGCCAGTTGACTAGCGGGAAATTGAACACCGGGGAGCTGTTTTTT. It codes for CASSQLTSGKLNTGELFF.

This chain connects TRBV30 to TRBJ2-5; unclear D gene. In germline, CDR1 is GTSNPN, CDR2 SVGIG (reference sequence). CDR3 length: 13 amino acids. Trimming stripped 0 bases from V and 9 bases from J, with 14 bases between. The CDR3 DNA sequence: TGTGCCTGGAGTGTAGTGACCTCCAAGGCCCAGTACTTC. This gives the protein CAWSVVTSKAQYF.

The V call is TRBV7-3, the J call TRBJ2-1; 7 nucleotides line up with TRBD2. V shed 5 bases and J 5 bases; nucleotides not matched to a gene: 9. Germline V gene data show CDR1 as SGHTA and CDR2 as FQGTGA. The CDR3 is made up of 15 amino acids. This chain's CDR3 is CASSRERGRNNEQFF. In DNA form, the CDR3 reads TGTGCCAGCAGCCGGGAACGCGGGAGAAACAATGAGCAGTTCTTC. The variable domain in full, completed from reference TRBV7-3 and TRBJ2-1, reads GAGVSQTPSNKVTEKGKYVELRCDPISGHTALYWYRQSLGQGPEFLIYFQGTGAADDSGLPNDRFFAVRPEGSVSTLKIQRTERGDSAVYLCASSRERGRNNEQFFGPGTRLTVL.

In this sample, this clone turned up a few times. This sequence joins TRBV5-6 and TRBJ2-7, with 9 bases aligning to TRBD1. Looked up from germline, CDR1 is SGHDT and CDR2 is YYEEEE. CDR3 length: 13 residues. V shed 3 bases and J 7 bases; nucleotides not matched to a gene: 5. This chain's CDR3 is CASSSGTGREQYF. In DNA, the CDR3 is TGTGCCAGCAGCTCGGGGACAGGGAGGGAGCAGTACTTC.

Details on this clone: The sample has other DNA sequences that encode this CDR3 too. The chain uses TRBV19 and TRBJ2-1; perhaps TRBD1 as D (6 bases). The V and J ends lost 7 bases and 0 bases respectively, with 13 bases between them. CDR1 LNHDA and CDR2 SQIVND come from the germline V gene (reference sequence). The CDR3 covers 15 residues. The CDR3 bases are TGTGCCAGTACCCCCGACAGGAGCTCCTACAATGAGCAGTTCTTC. Residues: CASTPDRSSYNEQFF. The full variable domain, rest sourced from reference TRBV19 and TRBJ2-1, is DGGITQSPKYLFRKEGQNVTLSCEQNLNHDAMYWYRQDPGQGLRLIYYSQIVNDFQKGDIAEGYSVSREKKESFPLTVTSAQKNPTAFYLCASTPDRSSYNEQFFGPGTRLTVL.

V is TRBV7-2 and J is TRBJ2-7, with D possibly matching TRBD1 (6 bases). The V end was cut by 8 bases, the J end by 5 bases, with 19 bases between. The germline V gene encodes CDR1 SGHTA and CDR2 FQGNSA. CDR3 size: 14 residues. The CDR3 protein is CASSLRTAFDEQYF. CDR3 bases: TGTGCCAGCTCTCTTCGGACAGCGTTCGACGAGCAGTACTTC.

Comments on this clone: Its ends do not fully match the called genes, so a read error is possible. The genes are TRBV7-9 and TRBJ2-7; TRBD1 aligns across 8 bases. The germline V gene has CDR1 SEHNR and CDR2 FQNEAQ (reference sequence). The CDR3 consists of 13 residues. The CDR3 region has the DNA TGTGCCAGCACCTTAGCAGGGGGCGGGGAGCAGTACTTC. Translating gives CASTLAGGGEQYF.

The chain employs TRBV7-9 and TRBJ2-3, with D possibly TRBD1 on 7 matching bases. Between the trimmed V and J ends, which lost 5 bases and 2 bases, there was a span of 14 bases. CDR1 and CDR2 (germline): SEHNR, FQNEAQ (reference sequence). The CDR3 sequence is 15 residues long. This chain's CDR3 is CASSRGTANTDTQYF. CDR3 coding DNA: TGTGCCAGCAGCCGCGGGACAGCCAACACAGATACGCAGTATTTT.

The chain is built from TRBV27 and TRBJ2-7; tentative D call: TRBD1 (5 bases). V lost 6 bases, J lost 2 bases, and 14 bases lay in between. The CDR3 runs 14 residues. Germline loops: CDR1 MNHEY, CDR2 SMNVEV (reference sequence). CDR3 in amino acids: CASSYSDTTYEQYF. The CDR3 DNA follows: TGTGCCAGCAGCTATTCGGACACGACCTACGAGCAGTACTTC.

The chain links TRBV7-9 to TRBJ1-2; D gene ambiguous. Germline V CDR1 and CDR2: SEHNR, FQNEAQ (reference sequence). The CDR3 runs to 16 residues. Trimming removed 0 bases at V and 0 bases at J, with 11 bases between. The CDR3 sequence: CASSLALAPTNYGYTF. CDR3 bases: TGTGCCAGCAGCTTAGCTTTGGCACCCACTAACTATGGCTACACCTTC.

V usage is TRBV2 and J usage is TRBJ2-1; D is unclear. V lost 7 bases and J lost 3, with 7 bases in between. CDR3 length: 12 amino acids. Looked up from germline, CDR1 is SNHLY and CDR2 is FYNNEI. The CDR3 here is CASNADYNEQFF. CDR3 DNA sequence: TGTGCCAGCAACGCGGACTACAATGAGCAGTTCTTC.

The rearrangement links TRBV7-3 to TRBJ2-1, with 10 positions matching TRBD2. The CDR3 runs 15 residues. CDR1 and CDR2 (germline): SGHTA, FQGTGA. V lost 5 bases and J lost 4; bases outside the gene matches: 5. The CDR3 sequence is CASSQLAGKYNEQFF. In DNA form, the CDR3 reads TGTGCCAGCAGCCAACTAGCGGGAAAATACAATGAGCAGTTCTTC. The complete variable domain, with remaining parts taken from reference TRBV7-3 and TRBJ2-1, reads GAGVSQTPSNKVTEKGKYVELRCDPISGHTALYWYRQSLGQGPEFLIYFQGTGAADDSGLPNDRFFAVRPEGSVSTLKIQRTERGDSAVYLCASSQLAGKYNEQFFGPGTRLTVL.